These 27 T cell receptor beta chains were sequenced from one sample in a study of response to subunit inactivated influenza vaccine. TCRdb processed the RT-PCR reads anew with MiXCR; each CDR3 protein has one entry. The sample lists 400,000 to 650,000 distinct CDR3 sequences; approximately 7.2% were seen once. The specimen comprised PBMCs from blood, sampled less than 30 months after vaccination. The receptors were sampled from a man aged 50 to 75 who received an inactivated influenza vaccine.

This clonotype was picked up a small number of times. The chain carries TRBV10-2 and TRBJ2-1; 10 positions agree with TRBD2. The length of the CDR3 is 13 residues. V trimming: 8 bases; J trimming: 7 bases; junction bases outside the gene matches: 5. Germline assignment: CDR1 WSHSY and CDR2 SAAADI. The DNA of the CDR3 is TGCGCCAGCGAACCTAGCGGGGGAAATGAGCAGTTCTTC. It codes for CASEPSGGNEQFF.

The chain uses TRBV9 and TRBJ2-7; D may match TRBD1 or TRBD2 (5 bases each). There are 14 residues in the CDR3. V was clipped by 0 bases and J by 3 bases, with 10 bases between them. Germline CDR1 is SGDLS and CDR2 is YYNGEE. The CDR3 sequence is CASSVGDVSYEQYF. CDR3 sequence (DNA): TGTGCCAGCAGCGTAGGGGACGTCAGCTACGAGCAGTACTTC.

The chain links TRBV6-1 to TRBJ2-1; TRBD2 matches 7 bases. The V gene's germline CDR1 is MNHNS and CDR2 SASEGT. V was pared by 4 bases and J by 5 bases, with 5 bases of the junction left unmatched. The CDR3 consists of 14 residues. The CDR3 DNA reads TGTGCCAGCAGTGGCGGGAGTAGCAACAATGAGCAGTTCTTC. This sequence encodes CASSGGSSNNEQFF.

This clonotype was counted between two and nine times. The chain carries TRBV5-1 and TRBJ2-3, with 8 bases identical to TRBD2. V was pared by 0 bases and J by 2 bases, with 2 bases of the junction left unmatched. The CDR3 consists of 15 residues. CDR1 is SGHRS, CDR2 YFSETQ, per germline. The CDR3 DNA is TGCGCCAGCAGCTTGGTGACTAGCGACACAGATACGCAGTATTTT. Its protein product is CASSLVTSDTDTQYF.

This rearrangement joins TRBV4-3 to TRBJ1-5; possibly TRBD1 for D (5 bases). The CDR3 is 15 amino acids. The ends were cut back, 0 bases at V and 3 bases at J, with 9 bases in the middle. Germline V gives CDR1 LGHNA, CDR2 YSLEER. CDR3 in amino acids: CASSQEWGDNQPQHF. CDR3 coding DNA: TGCGCCAGCAGCCAAGAGTGGGGGGACAATCAGCCCCAGCATTTT.

The chain uses TRBV20-1 and TRBJ1-2; D unresolved. The CDR3 is made up of 14 amino acids. V was trimmed by 2 bases and J by 4 bases, leaving 14 bases between them. Germline CDR1 reads DFQATT; CDR2 reads SNEGSKA (reference sequence). The CDR3 protein is CSARTQDYSYGYTF. The CDR3 region has the DNA TGCAGTGCTAGAACGCAGGATTACTCCTATGGCTACACCTTC.

This clonotype was seen a few times. The chain has TRBV4-2 and TRBJ1-6; 8 bases map to TRBD1. The J segment lost 7 bases and the V segment lost 3 bases, leaving 11 bases of the junction unmatched. Germline CDR1 LGHNA, CDR2 YNFKEQ. The CDR3 is 17 amino acids. CDR3 in amino acids: CASSHSGQGTGNSPLHF. CDR3 DNA sequence: TGTGCCAGCAGCCACTCAGGGCAGGGGACAGGCAATTCACCCCTCCACTTT.

This clonotype came up a few times. This chain joins TRBV20-1 and TRBJ1-1, with 9 bases aligning to TRBD1. The V gene's germline CDR1 is DFQATT and CDR2 SNEGSKA (reference sequence). CDR3 length: 12 amino acids. V dropped 5 bases and J dropped 8; count of bases not matched to a gene: 6. Written as DNA, the CDR3 is TGCAGTGCTGTCGGACAGGGGTGGGAAGCTTTCTTT. Protein: CSAVGQGWEAFF.

For this clonotype: This may be a read error: a much more frequent sequence differs by one nucleotide. The rearrangement links TRBV4-1 to TRBJ2-4, with D possibly being TRBD1 or TRBD2 (5 bases each). CDR1 and CDR2 (germline): MGHRA, YSYEKL. This CDR3 contains 18 residues. The CDR3 DNA sequence: TGCGCCAGCAGCCCCTACGCCAAAGGGACCTTGGCCAAAAACTTTCAGTACTTC. Translated: CASSPYAKGTLAKNFQYF.

This clonotype was seen repeatedly, ten times or more. The chain recombines TRBV3-1 with TRBJ2-7; D is uncertain. Germline assignment: CDR1 LGHDT and CDR2 YNNKEL (reference sequence). The CDR3 contains 11 residues. With 4 bases removed from V and 2 bases from J, the gap between germline ends came to 3 bases. The DNA of the CDR3 is TGTGCCAGCAGCCTTCCCTACGAGCAGTACTTC. Its translation: CASSLPYEQYF.

In this sample, this clonotype turned up many times. The rearrangement joins TRBV6-1 to TRBJ2-1; D remains ambiguous. The V gene's germline CDR1 is MNHNS and CDR2 SASEGT. This CDR3 spans 15 amino acids. V lost 5 bases and J 2 bases, leaving 13 bases between the germline ends. Here the CDR3 DNA reads TGTGCCAGCAGTCGGCTACCTACGGCCTACAATGAGCAGTTCTTC. It translates to CASSRLPTAYNEQFF.

The table lists this clonotype with many counts. The rearrangement joins TRBV20-1 to TRBJ1-5; D uncertain. The CDR3 runs to 13 residues. V dropped 1 base and J dropped 7 bases, with 11 bases sitting between them. CDR1 and CDR2 (germline): DFQATT, SNEGSKA (reference sequence). In DNA, the CDR3 is TGCAGTGCTAGAGGCCCCCCCGCCCAGCCCCAGCATTTT. Its translation is CSARGPPAQPQHF.

This rearrangement joins TRBV4-1 to TRBJ1-5; D remains unclear. V shed 1 base and J shed 4 bases, with 8 bases lying between them. The CDR3 has 14 amino acids. Germline lookup yields CDR1 MGHRA and CDR2 YSYEKL. The DNA of the CDR3 is TGCGCCAGCAGCCAAGCGGCAGAGAATCAGCCCCAGCATTTT. It translates to CASSQAAENQPQHF.

This clonotype was counted a few times. The chain combines TRBV4-3 with TRBJ2-5, with D perhaps matching TRBD2 (5 bases). This CDR3 comprises 15 residues. Trimming shortened V by 1 base and J by 1 base, and 10 bases separated the two germline ends. CDR1 and CDR2 (germline): LGHNA, YSLEER. CDR3 nucleotides: TGCGCCAGCAGCCAAGGCCCGGGGTTCCAAGAGACCCAGTACTTC. As protein: CASSQGPGFQETQYF.

This clonotype was seen a few times. V usage is TRBV5-1 and J usage is TRBJ2-1, with TRBD1 identical over 8 bases. Germline V lookup: CDR1 SGHRS, CDR2 YFSETQ. With 3 bases clipped from V and 6 bases from J, the junction kept 8 bases outside the gene matches. This CDR3 spans 15 amino acids. The CDR3 loop is CASSSGQGWVNEQFF. The CDR3 DNA sequence: TGCGCCAGCAGCTCTGGACAGGGATGGGTCAATGAGCAGTTCTTC. Combining the CDR3 with reference TRBV5-1 and TRBJ2-1 gives the whole variable domain KAGVTQTPRYLIKTRGQQVTLSCSPISGHRSVSWYQQTPGQGLQFLFEYFSETQRNKGNFPGRFSGRQFSNSRSEMNVSTLELGDSALYLCASSSGQGWVNEQFFGPGTRLTVL.

This clonotype was counted between two and nine times. V is TRBV5-1 and J is TRBJ2-7; 14 nucleotides match TRBD2. Germline V lookup: CDR1 SGHRS, CDR2 YFSETQ. This CDR3 contains 18 residues. The V gene end was trimmed by 0 bases and the J gene end by 2 bases; junction bases not matched to a gene: 7. Here the CDR3 DNA reads TGCGCCAGCAGCTTGGAGGGCAGGGGACTAGCGGGGGCCTACGAGCAGTACTTC. It encodes CASSLEGRGLAGAYEQYF.

This chain uses TRBV7-9 with TRBJ2-5, with D perhaps matching TRBD1 or TRBD2 (5 bases each). Germline V gives CDR1 SEHNR, CDR2 FQNEAQ (reference sequence). The length of the CDR3 is 14 residues. The V end lost 5 bases, the J end lost 5 bases, and 15 bases lay between the germline ends. CDR3 bases: TGTGCCAGCAGCACCCTACAGGAGGCGGAGACCCAGTACTTC. The encoded protein is CASSTLQEAETQYF. The whole variable domain, filled in from reference TRBV7-9 and TRBJ2-5, reads DTGVSQNPRHKITKRGQNVTFRCDPISEHNRLYWYRQTLGQGPEFLTYFQNEAQLEKSRLLSDRFSAERPKGSFSTLEIQRTEQGDSAMYLCASSTLQEAETQYFGPGTRLLVL.

Many counts were recorded for this clonotype. V is TRBV12-3 or TRBV12-4 and J is TRBJ1-3; tentative D call: TRBD1 (5 bases). The CDR3 extends over 15 amino acids. The V end lost 5 bases, the J end lost 0 bases, and 11 bases lay between the germline ends. CDR3 sequence: CASSNDRFSGNTIYF. As DNA, the CDR3 is TGTGCCAGCAGTAACGACAGATTCTCTGGAAACACCATATATTTT.

This clonotype was seen repeatedly, ten times or more. The chain is built from TRBV12-3 or TRBV12-4 and TRBJ2-1; TRBD1 matches at 9 bases. This CDR3 contains 14 residues. With 6 bases clipped from V and 5 bases from J, the junction kept 5 bases outside the gene matches. The CDR3 nucleotides read TGTGCCAGCAGCACATGGGACAGGGACAATGAGCAGTTCTTC. Protein sequence: CASSTWDRDNEQFF.

In its sample, this clonotype was seen many times. The chain is built from TRBV12-3 or TRBV12-4 and TRBJ2-3; TRBD1 is a possible D gene (5 bases). The CDR3 extends over 14 amino acids. With 3 bases removed from V and 6 bases from J, the gap between germline ends came to 13 bases. The CDR3 DNA is TGTGCCAGCAGTTTCGCCAGGGTCACCGATACGCAGTATTTT. Translation gives CASSFARVTDTQYF.

J is TRBJ2-5 and V is TRBV7-6, with D uncertain. V gave up 5 bases and J gave up 1 base, with 8 bases separating them. Germline assignment: CDR1 SGHVS and CDR2 FNYEAQ. The CDR3 runs to 13 residues. The CDR3 nucleotides are TGTGCCAGCAGCGGCGGCACCCAAGAGACCCAGTACTTC. Amino acids: CASSGGTQETQYF.

This clonotype has at least ten counts. The chain recombines TRBV20-1 with TRBJ1-6, with D possibly being TRBD1 (6 bases). CDR3 size: 17 residues. V lost 3 bases, J lost 1 base, and 16 bases lay in between. Germline loops: CDR1 DFQATT, CDR2 SNEGSKA (reference sequence). The CDR3 bases are TGCAGTGCTAGCCCAGGGGCAGGAGGTTCCTATAATTCACCCCTCCACTTT. Encoded protein: CSASPGAGGSYNSPLHF.

The chain combines TRBV11-1 with TRBJ1-3; 12 positions match TRBD1. Trimming at V came to 5 bases and at J to 2 bases, leaving 13 bases not matched to a gene. The CDR3 is 19 amino acids. Per the germline V gene, CDR1 is SGHAT and CDR2 is FQDESV (reference sequence). CDR3: CASSPLTGQGANAGNTIYF. The CDR3 bases are TGTGCCAGCAGCCCGCTGACGGGACAGGGGGCCAATGCTGGAAACACCATATATTTT.

The gene calls are TRBV11-2 and TRBJ1-1; 9 bases agree with TRBD1. The ends lost 6 bases at V and 4 bases at J; junction bases unmatched: 6. The germline CDR1 and CDR2 sequences are SGHAT and FQNNGV. The CDR3 has 14 amino acids. CDR3 sequence: CASRTTGGSTEAFF. CDR3 nucleotide sequence: TGTGCCAGCAGAACGACAGGGGGGAGCACTGAAGCTTTCTTT.

This clonotype turned up a few times. V and J are TRBV7-2 and TRBJ2-7, with 7 bases aligning to TRBD1. This CDR3 comprises 14 residues. Looked up from germline, CDR1 is SGHTA and CDR2 is FQGNSA. The V gene end was trimmed by 5 bases and the J gene end by 3 bases; junction bases not matched to a gene: 7. CDR3 DNA: TGTGCCAGCAGCAAAGGACAGGCGAGCTACGAGCAGTACTTC. This translates into CASSKGQASYEQYF.

This chain connects TRBV28 to TRBJ2-2; possibly TRBD2 for D (6 bases). V lost 2 bases and J 2 bases, leaving 18 bases between the germline ends. The germline CDR1 and CDR2 sequences are MDHEN and SYDVKM. The CDR3 length is 18 residues. The CDR3 nucleotides read TGTGCCAGCAGTTTACGCTTCAGGCGGGGAGCAAACACCGGGGAGCTGTTTTTT. Translated: CASSLRFRRGANTGELFF.

The chain couples TRBV12-3 or TRBV12-4 to TRBJ2-2, with 7 bases lining up with TRBD1. The CDR3 runs 15 residues. The V gene end was trimmed by 5 bases and the J gene end by 0 bases; junction bases not matched to a gene: 3. The CDR3 reads CASSIGTANTGELFF. In nucleotides, the CDR3 is TGTGCCAGCAGTATCGGGACAGCGAACACCGGGGAGCTGTTTTTT.